This T cell receptor beta chain was sequenced during a study of T-cell memory formation after mild COVID-19. TCRdb called the 5' RACE reads again in MiXCR, with one record for every CDR3 protein. Here the sample spans tens of thousands of distinct CDR3 sequences, roughly 14% being singletons. There are 15 residues in the CDR3. Between the trimmed V and J ends, which lost 5 bases and 2 bases, there was a span of 16 bases. Germline V gives CDR1 MGHDK, CDR2 SYGVNS. The sequence was obtained from an adult woman who had mild COVID-19 (a few samples of this study predate the infection). Cell type and time point are not known. The chain uses TRBV25-1 and TRBJ2-7, with a possible D match to TRBD1 (6 bases). Sequenced input: PBMCs or a T cell subset sorted from them (not recorded which). This CDR3 reads CASSPSDRWTYEQYF. The DNA for the CDR3 is TGTGCCAGCAGTCCTTCAGACAGGTGGACCTACGAGCAGTACTTC.